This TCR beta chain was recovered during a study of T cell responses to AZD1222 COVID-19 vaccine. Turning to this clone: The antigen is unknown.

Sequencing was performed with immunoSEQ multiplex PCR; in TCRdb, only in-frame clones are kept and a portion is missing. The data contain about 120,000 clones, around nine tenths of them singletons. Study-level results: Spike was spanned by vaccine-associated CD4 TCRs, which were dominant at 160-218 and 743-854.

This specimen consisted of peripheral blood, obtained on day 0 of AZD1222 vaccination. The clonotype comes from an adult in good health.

The CDR3 DNA follows: TGTGCCAGCAGCCTTCGACATCTGAGAGAGACCCAGTACTTC. It codes for CASSLRHLRETQYF. V gene TRBV7-6 combines with J gene TRBJ2-5; D gene unclear. Trimming left V 5 bases short and J 4 bases short, with 14 bases between. The CDR3 is 14 amino acids. From germline, CDR1 is SGHVS and CDR2 FNYEAQ.